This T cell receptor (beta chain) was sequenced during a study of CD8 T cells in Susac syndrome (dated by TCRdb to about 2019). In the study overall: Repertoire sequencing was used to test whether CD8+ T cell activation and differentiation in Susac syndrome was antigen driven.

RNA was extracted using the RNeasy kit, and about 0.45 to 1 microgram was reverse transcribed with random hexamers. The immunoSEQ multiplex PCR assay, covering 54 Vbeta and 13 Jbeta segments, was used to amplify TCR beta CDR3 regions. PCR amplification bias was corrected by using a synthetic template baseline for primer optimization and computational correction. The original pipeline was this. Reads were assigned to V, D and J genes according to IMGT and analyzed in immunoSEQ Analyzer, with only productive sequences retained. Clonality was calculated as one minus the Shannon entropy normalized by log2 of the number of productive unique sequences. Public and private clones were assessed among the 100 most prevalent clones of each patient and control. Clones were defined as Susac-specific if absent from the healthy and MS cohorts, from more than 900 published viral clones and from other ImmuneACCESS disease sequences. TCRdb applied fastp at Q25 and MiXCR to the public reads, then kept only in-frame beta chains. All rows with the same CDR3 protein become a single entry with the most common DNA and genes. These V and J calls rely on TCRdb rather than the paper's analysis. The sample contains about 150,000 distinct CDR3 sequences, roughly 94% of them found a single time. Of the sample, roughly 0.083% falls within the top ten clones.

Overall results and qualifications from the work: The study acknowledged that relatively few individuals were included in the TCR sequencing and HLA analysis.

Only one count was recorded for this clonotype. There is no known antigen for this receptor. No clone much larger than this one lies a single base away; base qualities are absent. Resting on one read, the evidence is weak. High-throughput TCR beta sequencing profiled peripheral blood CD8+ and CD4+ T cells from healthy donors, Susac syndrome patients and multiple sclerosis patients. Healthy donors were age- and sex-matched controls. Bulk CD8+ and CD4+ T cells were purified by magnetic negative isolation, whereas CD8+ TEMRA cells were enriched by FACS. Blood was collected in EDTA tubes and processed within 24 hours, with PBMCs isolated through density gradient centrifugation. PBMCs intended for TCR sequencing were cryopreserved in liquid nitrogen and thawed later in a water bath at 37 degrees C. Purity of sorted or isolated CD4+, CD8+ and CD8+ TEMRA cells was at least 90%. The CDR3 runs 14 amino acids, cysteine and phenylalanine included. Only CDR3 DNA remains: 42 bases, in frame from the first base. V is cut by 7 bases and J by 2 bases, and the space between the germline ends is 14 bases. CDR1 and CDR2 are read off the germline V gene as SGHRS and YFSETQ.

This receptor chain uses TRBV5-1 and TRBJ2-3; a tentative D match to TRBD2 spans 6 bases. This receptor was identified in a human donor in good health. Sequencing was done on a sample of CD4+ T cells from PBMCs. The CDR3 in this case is CASSGDSHTDTQYF. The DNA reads TGCGCCAGCTCGGGGGATTCTCACACAGATACGCAGTATTTT. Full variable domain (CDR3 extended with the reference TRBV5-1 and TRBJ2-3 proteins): KAGVTQTPRYLIKTRGQQVTLSCSPISGHRSVSWYQQTPGQGLQFLFEYFSETQRNKGNFPGRFSGRQFSNSRSEMNVSTLELGDSALYLCASSGDSHTDTQYFGPGTRLTVL.